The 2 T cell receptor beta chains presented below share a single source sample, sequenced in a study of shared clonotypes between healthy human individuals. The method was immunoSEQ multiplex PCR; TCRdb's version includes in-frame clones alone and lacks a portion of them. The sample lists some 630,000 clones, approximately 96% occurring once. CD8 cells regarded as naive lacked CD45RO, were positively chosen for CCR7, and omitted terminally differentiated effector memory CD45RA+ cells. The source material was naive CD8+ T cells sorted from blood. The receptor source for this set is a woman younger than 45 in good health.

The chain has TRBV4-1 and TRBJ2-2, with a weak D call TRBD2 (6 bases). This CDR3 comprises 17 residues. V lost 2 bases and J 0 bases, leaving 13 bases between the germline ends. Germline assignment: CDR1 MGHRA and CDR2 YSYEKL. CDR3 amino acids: CASSQPNGLSNTGELFF. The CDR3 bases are TGCGCCAGCAGCCAACCAAACGGACTATCGAACACCGGGGAGCTGTTTTTT.

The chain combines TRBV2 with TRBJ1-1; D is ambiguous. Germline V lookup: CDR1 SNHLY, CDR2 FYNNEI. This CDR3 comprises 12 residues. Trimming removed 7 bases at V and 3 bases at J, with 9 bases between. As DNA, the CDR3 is TGTGCCAGCAACGAATGGGACACTGAAGCTTTCTTT. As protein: CASNEWDTEAFF.